In its sample, the clone carrying this T cell receptor beta chain was seen a few times. The antigen is unknown. The J segment lost 4 bases and the V segment lost 10 bases, leaving 5 bases of the junction unmatched. The germline gives CDR1 MNHNS, CDR2 SASEGT. The CDR3 has 12 residues. This sample was included in a study of tumor-infiltrating lymphocytes in localized non-small cell lung cancer. Background on the study: The cohort mixed smokers and never-smokers, several histologies, and some post-neoadjuvant-chemotherapy samples. Findings and limits, study-wide: Immunotypes IM1 and IM2 had similar TCR-derived T-cell fractions. Recurrence-free survival showed no association with tumor T-cell fraction.

This table comes from immunoSEQ multiplex PCR, and its TCRdb copy is limited to in-frame clones, with some not included. The sample has tens of thousands of clones, 73% seen once. The specimen was lung tumor tissue. V is TRBV6-1 and J is TRBJ1-2; TRBD1 matches 8 bases. This clonotype was obtained from a human donor with non-small cell lung cancer. The CDR3 reads CATTGQGYGYTF. The CDR3 DNA follows: TGTGCCACCACCGGACAGGGCTATGGCTACACCTTC.